What follows are 3 T cell receptor beta chains derived from one specimen sequenced in a study of graft-versus-host responses after intestinal transplantation (dated by TCRdb to 2020 to 2023). Library generation was performed with the immunoSEQ multiplex PCR assay. TCRdb limited this immuneACCESS table to in-frame rearrangements with V and J called. A share of clones is missing; checked studies link under half to unresolved V genes, and the rest is unexplained. The sample profile shows approximately 85,000 clones; approximately 95% of them were found once. The ten largest clones capture around 1.2% of the sample. Their specific antigens are unknown. The time point label, as the study defines it: cells obtained before transplantation from donor or recipient. Sequencing was performed on unstimulated CD8+ T cells sorted from spleen or lymph node cells, taken before transplant. The receptors shown here come from a human donor who was the organ donor for an intestinal transplant.

The chain combines TRBV7-6 with TRBJ1-5; D is possibly TRBD1 (5 bases). CDR3 length: 15 amino acids. V shed 5 bases and J shed 1 base, with 12 bases lying between them. The germline CDR1 and CDR2 sequences are SGHVS and FNYEAQ. The CDR3 DNA reads TGTGCCAGCAGCGGGGGGAAGGGAAGCAATCAGCCCCAGCATTTT. It codes for CASSGGKGSNQPQHF.

The chain couples TRBV27 to TRBJ2-3, with no clear D. The V and J ends lost 3 bases and 5 bases respectively, with 12 bases between them. Germline CDR1 is MNHEY and CDR2 is SMNVEV (reference sequence). The CDR3 loop spans 14 amino acids. CDR3 in amino acids: CASSFTELGDTQYF. For the CDR3, the DNA is TGTGCCAGCAGTTTTACGGAGTTAGGAGATACGCAGTATTTT.

CDR3 DNA: TGTGCCAGCAGACCTCCCGCTCGGCGGAGAACCTTCGCAGATACGCAGTATTTT. Translated: CASRPPARRRTFADTQYF. This rearrangement joins TRBV28 to TRBJ2-3; D not certain. Trimming cost V 6 bases and J 4 bases, with 26 bases left between them. CDR1 is MDHEN, CDR2 SYDVKM, per germline. The CDR3 extends over 18 amino acids. The whole variable domain, filled in from reference TRBV28 and TRBJ2-3, reads DVKVTQSSRYLVKRTGEKVFLECVQDMDHENMFWYRQDPGLGLRLIYFSYDVKMKEKGDIPEGYSVSREKKERFSLILESASTNQTSMYLCASRPPARRRTFADTQYFGPGTRLTVL.